This T cell receptor (beta chain) was captured by sequencing in a study of blood T cell repertoires in COVID-19. In the original processing: From reference gene primer amplification, estimates of nucleated cell counts were derived. Method: immunoSEQ multiplex PCR; TCRdb's copy keeps in-frame clones and lacks some. V and J calls and clone size are given by that table; D and trimming were obtained from the DNA. The table includes approximately 41,000 clones, 88% detected once. Germline V gives CDR1 SGHRS, CDR2 YFSETQ. Trimming removed 3 bases from V and 7 bases from J, with 19 bases in between. The CDR3 runs to 16 residues.

Sequences were obtained from peripheral blood. The chain is built from TRBV5-1 and TRBJ1-4, with D tentatively TRBD1 (5 bases). The sequence was obtained from a human donor in a cohort sampled during active COVID-19. As DNA, the CDR3 is TGCGCCAGCAGCTCTGACAGTATCCGATTCCGTGAAAAACTGTTTTTT. Its protein product is CASSSDSIRFREKLFF.